The clone carrying this T cell receptor beta chain was recorded many times. What it recognizes is unknown. One entry per CDR3 protein results from TCRdb running MiXCR on the RT-PCR reads. The sample has about 180,000 distinct CDR3 sequences, about 9% seen once; the top ten hold about 11%. The data were taken from a study of response to subunit inactivated influenza vaccine. Study-level results: The authors put forward the suggestion that each seasonal influenza vaccination may bring in only a limited number of new T cells.

Per germline, CDR1 SGHDT and CDR2 YYEEEE. Trimming left V 4 bases short and J 4 bases short, with 11 bases between. The length of the CDR3 is 13 residues. The source material was non-naive T cells sorted from PBMCs, sampled on the day of vaccination. The chain couples TRBV5-6 to TRBJ1-1, with D maybe TRBD1 (5 bases). The TCR originated in a man aged 50 to 59 who received an inactivated influenza vaccine. The CDR3 protein is CASSPRGITEAFF. In DNA, the CDR3 is TGTGCCAGCAGCCCCCGGGGGATCACTGAAGCTTTCTTT.